These 17 T cell receptor beta chains share one sample of origin, sequenced in a study of cytomegalovirus exposure and HLA in healthy donors. The PCR used 60 Vbeta and 13 Jbeta primers. Generated by immunoSEQ multiplex PCR, the TCRdb table keeps only in-frame clones and is missing some. The table has tens of thousands of clones, roughly 76% seen once. Specimen: PBMCs. The receptors derive from a young man in good health and CMV-seronegative.

The gene calls are TRBV5-1 and TRBJ1-2; D not certain. Trimming took 0 bases from V and 8 from J, leaving 11 bases between them. Germline V lookup: CDR1 SGHRS, CDR2 YFSETQ. This CDR3 contains 13 residues. This CDR3 reads CASSLGQEDGYTF. CDR3 bases: TGCGCCAGCAGCTTGGGTCAGGAGGACGGCTACACCTTC.

The chain recombines TRBV16 with TRBJ1-4, with TRBD1 matching over 7 bases. Germline CDR1 KGHSY, CDR2 FQNENV. This CDR3 contains 16 residues. With 6 bases clipped from V and 4 bases from J, the junction kept 11 bases outside the gene matches. The chain's CDR3 is CASSQTGTANNEKLFF. DNA of the CDR3: TGTGCCAGCAGTCAGACCGGGACAGCTAATAATGAAAAACTGTTTTTT.

The sample holds a few counts of this clone. The CDR3 protein is CASSLQGSGYGYTF. The CDR3 DNA follows: TGTGCCAGCAGCTTACAGGGGTCTGGCTATGGCTACACCTTC. The chain recombines TRBV5-6 with TRBJ1-2, with 7 bases fitting TRBD1. The CDR3 length is 14 residues. J was trimmed by 4 bases and V by 2 bases; bases with no gene match: 5. CDR1 and CDR2 from the germline V gene are SGHDT and YYEEEE.

The rearrangement uses TRBV14 and TRBJ1-4, with 8 bases aligning to TRBD1. This CDR3 has 14 amino acids. Germline V gene sequence: CDR1 SGHDN, CDR2 FVKESK. Germline trimming cut 2 bases from V and 11 bases from J; bases unmatched to any gene: 7. CDR3 sequence reads: CASSQRTGSGKLFF. The CDR3 region has the DNA TGTGCCAGCAGCCAAAGGACAGGGAGTGGGAAACTGTTTTTT.

The J gene is TRBJ2-1, the V gene TRBV5-4; D is undetermined. CDR1 is SGHNT, CDR2 YYREEE, per germline (reference sequence). The V gene lost 0 bases and the J gene lost 7 bases, with 8 bases spanning the gap. The CDR3 is made up of 13 amino acids. The CDR3 nucleotides are TGTGCCAGCAGCTTGGTCTCGGAGAATGAGCAGTTCTTC. It specifies CASSLVSENEQFF.

This clone was seen once. This chain uses TRBV6-1 with TRBJ2-2; D possibly corresponds to TRBD2 (5 bases). This CDR3 is built from 16 residues. Germline CDR1 and CDR2: MNHNS and SASEGT. V was cut by 4 bases and J by 6 bases, with 18 bases left in between. The CDR3 region is CASSGQLAMSAGELFF. As DNA, the CDR3 is TGTGCCAGCAGTGGCCAGCTAGCCATGTCCGCCGGGGAGCTGTTTTTT.

The V and J genes are TRBV27 and TRBJ2-1; 12 positions agree with TRBD2. The V gene's germline CDR1 is MNHEY and CDR2 SMNVEV (reference sequence). V shed 5 bases and J 4 bases; nucleotides not matched to a gene: 6. The CDR3 spans 16 residues. The CDR3: CASSVQLAGGYNEQFF. CDR3 DNA sequence: TGTGCCAGCAGTGTCCAACTAGCGGGGGGTTACAATGAGCAGTTCTTC.

The chain joins TRBV28 to TRBJ1-2; the D gene is possibly TRBD1 (5 bases). The CDR3 loop spans 13 amino acids. Germline V CDR1 and CDR2: MDHEN, SYDVKM. The V and J ends lost 6 bases and 0 bases respectively, with 8 bases between them. DNA of the CDR3: TGTGCCAGCAGCGCAGGGCCTAACTATGGCTACACCTTC. This gives the protein CASSAGPNYGYTF.

This chain connects TRBV7-9 to TRBJ1-1, with 8 bases that match TRBD1. The CDR3 has 13 residues. Per germline, CDR1 SEHNR and CDR2 FQNEAQ (reference sequence). The J segment lost 8 bases and the V segment lost 0 bases, leaving 2 bases of the junction unmatched. Written as DNA, the CDR3 is TGTGCCAGCAGCTTAGCCTGGGACAGGGAAGCTTTCTTT. Its protein is CASSLAWDREAFF.

In this sample, this clone turned up once. The chain uses TRBV6-1 and TRBJ2-3, with TRBD2 matching 10 bases. The CDR3 loop spans 14 amino acids. The germline V gene has CDR1 MNHNS and CDR2 SASEGT. V lost 5 bases, J lost 3 bases, and 2 bases stayed unmatched. The CDR3 nucleotides read TGTGCCAGCAGTAGCGGGGGGGGGACAGATACGCAGTATTTT. Translating gives CASSSGGGTDTQYF.

This clone was found a few times. This chain joins TRBV5-1 and TRBJ2-1; 13 bases are shared with TRBD2. Per germline, CDR1 SGHRS and CDR2 YFSETQ. CDR3 length equals 17 residues. V was pared by 4 bases and J by 8 bases, with 12 bases of the junction left unmatched. CDR3: CASSQPTSGGPYHEQFF. Here the CDR3 DNA reads TGCGCCAGCAGCCAGCCGACTAGCGGGGGGCCATATCATGAGCAGTTCTTC.

The chain employs TRBV28 and TRBJ2-5; the D gene is possibly TRBD1 (6 bases). CDR1 and CDR2 (germline): MDHEN, SYDVKM. The CDR3 spans 14 residues. V was shortened by 5 bases and J by 7 bases, with 17 bases between the two germline ends. The CDR3 sequence is CASSLSQGRGTQYF. CDR3 in DNA: TGTGCCAGCAGTCTATCACAGGGTCGGGGGACCCAGTACTTC.

The CDR3 DNA follows: TGCGCCAGCAGCCTCATTGGACAGGGGGCATCTAATTCACCCCTCCACTTT. This codes for CASSLIGQGASNSPLHF. V and J are TRBV4-1 and TRBJ1-6, with 11 bases fitting TRBD1. V was pared by 4 bases and J by 6 bases, with 8 bases of the junction left unmatched. The CDR3 extends over 17 amino acids. CDR1 is MGHRA, CDR2 YSYEKL, per germline.

The chain employs TRBV30 and TRBJ1-5; 7 bases align to TRBD1. Germline trimming cut 4 bases from V and 6 bases from J; bases unmatched to any gene: 3. Germline values: CDR1 GTSNPN, CDR2 SVGIG (reference sequence). The CDR3 has 12 amino acids. The CDR3 DNA follows: TGTGCCTGGAACAGGGGAAGTCAGCCCCAGCATTTT. As protein: CAWNRGSQPQHF.

The V and J genes are TRBV5-1 and TRBJ1-4, with 9 bases fitting TRBD1. The V and J ends lost 3 bases and 4 bases, in that order; junction bases with no gene match: 4. Germline values: CDR1 SGHRS, CDR2 YFSETQ. CDR3 length: 15 residues. CDR3 bases: TGCGCCAGCAGCTGGGACAGGGCCCATAATGAAAAACTGTTTTTT. This sequence encodes CASSWDRAHNEKLFF.

V gene TRBV28 combines with J gene TRBJ1-5; D is unresolved. The CDR3 is made up of 15 amino acids. The germline V gene encodes CDR1 MDHEN and CDR2 SYDVKM. Trimming left V 4 bases short and J 5 bases short, with 15 bases between. The CDR3, as DNA: TGTGCCAGCAGTTCCCAGGAAGCGGGGTATCAGCCCCAGCATTTT. Translating gives CASSSQEAGYQPQHF.

DNA for the CDR3: TGTGCCAGCAGTTTAGAGGGGGAAGAGACCCAGTACTTC. Its protein is CASSLEGEETQYF. The rearrangement joins TRBV28 to TRBJ2-5; D might be TRBD1 (6 bases). V was pared by 2 bases and J by 3 bases, with 7 bases between. The CDR3 covers 13 residues. Germline values: CDR1 MDHEN, CDR2 SYDVKM.